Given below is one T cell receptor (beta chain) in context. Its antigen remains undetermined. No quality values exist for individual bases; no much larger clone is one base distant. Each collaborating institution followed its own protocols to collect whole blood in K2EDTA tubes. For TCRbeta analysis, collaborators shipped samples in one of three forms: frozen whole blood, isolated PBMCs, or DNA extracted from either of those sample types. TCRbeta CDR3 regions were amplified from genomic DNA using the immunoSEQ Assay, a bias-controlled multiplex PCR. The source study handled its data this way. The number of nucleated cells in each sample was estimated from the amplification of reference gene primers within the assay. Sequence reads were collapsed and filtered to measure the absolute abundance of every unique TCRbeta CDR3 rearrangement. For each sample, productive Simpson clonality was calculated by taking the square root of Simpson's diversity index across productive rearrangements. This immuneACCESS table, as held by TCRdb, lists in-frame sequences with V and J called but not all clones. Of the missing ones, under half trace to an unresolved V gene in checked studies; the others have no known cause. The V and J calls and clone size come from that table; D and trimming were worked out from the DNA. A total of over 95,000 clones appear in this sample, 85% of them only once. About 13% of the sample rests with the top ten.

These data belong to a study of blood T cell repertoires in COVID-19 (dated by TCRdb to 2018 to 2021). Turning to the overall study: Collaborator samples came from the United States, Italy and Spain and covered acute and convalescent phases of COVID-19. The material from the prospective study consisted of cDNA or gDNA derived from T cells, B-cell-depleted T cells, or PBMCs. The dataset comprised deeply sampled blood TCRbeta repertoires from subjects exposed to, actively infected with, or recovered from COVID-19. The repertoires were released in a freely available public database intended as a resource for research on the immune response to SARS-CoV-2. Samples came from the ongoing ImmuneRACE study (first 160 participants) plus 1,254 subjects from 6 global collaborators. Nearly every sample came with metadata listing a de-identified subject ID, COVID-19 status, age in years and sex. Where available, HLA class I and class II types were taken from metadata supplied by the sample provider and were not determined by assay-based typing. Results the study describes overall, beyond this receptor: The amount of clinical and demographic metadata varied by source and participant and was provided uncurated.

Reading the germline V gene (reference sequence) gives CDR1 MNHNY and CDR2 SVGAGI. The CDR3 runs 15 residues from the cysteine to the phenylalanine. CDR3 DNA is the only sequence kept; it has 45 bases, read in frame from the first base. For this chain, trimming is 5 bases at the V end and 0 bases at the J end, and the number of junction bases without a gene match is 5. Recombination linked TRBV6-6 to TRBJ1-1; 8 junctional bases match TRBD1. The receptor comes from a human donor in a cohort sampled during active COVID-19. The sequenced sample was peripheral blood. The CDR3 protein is CASSRQGIMNTEAFF. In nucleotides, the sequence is TGTGCCAGCAGTCGACAGGGGATCATGAACACTGAAGCTTTCTTT.